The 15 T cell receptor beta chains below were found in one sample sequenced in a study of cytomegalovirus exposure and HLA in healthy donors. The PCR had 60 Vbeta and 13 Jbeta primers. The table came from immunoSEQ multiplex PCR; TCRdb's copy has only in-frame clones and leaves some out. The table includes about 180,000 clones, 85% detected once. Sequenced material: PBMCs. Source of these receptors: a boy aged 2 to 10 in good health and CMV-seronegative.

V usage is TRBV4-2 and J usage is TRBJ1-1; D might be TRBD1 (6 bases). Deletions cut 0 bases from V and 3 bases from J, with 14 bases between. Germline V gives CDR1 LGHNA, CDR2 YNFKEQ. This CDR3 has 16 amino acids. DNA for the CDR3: TGTGCCAGCAGCCAAGATCTGGGGGCCGGTCACACTGAAGCTTTCTTT. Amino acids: CASSQDLGAGHTEAFF.

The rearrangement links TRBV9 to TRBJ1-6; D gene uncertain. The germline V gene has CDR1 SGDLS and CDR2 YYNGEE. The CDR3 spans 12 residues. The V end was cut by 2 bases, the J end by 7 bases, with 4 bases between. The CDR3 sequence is CASSVRNSPLHF. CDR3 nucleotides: TGTGCCAGCAGCGTGAGGAATTCACCCCTCCACTTT.

CDR3 nucleotide sequence: TGTGCCAGCAGCCGGGGGGGGCAAGAGACCCAGTACTTC. This encodes CASSRGGQETQYF. The chain recombines TRBV14 with TRBJ2-5, with 7 nucleotides matching TRBD2. Losses at the gene ends were 4 bases for V and 2 bases for J; bases not matched to a gene: 1. Germline V lookup: CDR1 SGHDN, CDR2 FVKESK. The CDR3 has 13 amino acids. The full variable domain, rest sourced from reference TRBV14 and TRBJ2-5, is EAGVTQFPSHSVIEKGQTVTLRCDPISGHDNLYWYRRVMGKEIKFLLHFVKESKQDESGMPNNRFLAERTGGTYSTLKVQPAELEDSGVYFCASSRGGQETQYFGPGTRLLVL.

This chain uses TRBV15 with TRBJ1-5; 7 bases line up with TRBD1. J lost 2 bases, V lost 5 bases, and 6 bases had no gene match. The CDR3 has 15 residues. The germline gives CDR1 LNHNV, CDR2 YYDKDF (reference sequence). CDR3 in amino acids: CATSGSTGGNQPQHF. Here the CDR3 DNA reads TGTGCCACCAGCGGATCAACAGGGGGCAATCAGCCCCAGCATTTT.

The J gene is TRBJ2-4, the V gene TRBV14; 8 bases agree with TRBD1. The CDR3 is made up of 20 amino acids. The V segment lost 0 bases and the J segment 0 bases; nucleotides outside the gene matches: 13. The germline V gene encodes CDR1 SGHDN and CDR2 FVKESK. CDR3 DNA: TGTGCCAGCAGCCAAGATCACATCGGACAGGGAATGATAGCCAAAAACATTCAGTACTTC. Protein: CASSQDHIGQGMIAKNIQYF.

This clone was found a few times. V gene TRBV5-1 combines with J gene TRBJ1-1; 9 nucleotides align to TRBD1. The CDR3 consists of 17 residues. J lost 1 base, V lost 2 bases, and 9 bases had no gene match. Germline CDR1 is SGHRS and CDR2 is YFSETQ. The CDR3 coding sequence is TGCGCCAGCAGCTTCACGGGACAGGGTTTGGGGAACACTGAAGCTTTCTTT. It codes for CASSFTGQGLGNTEAFF.

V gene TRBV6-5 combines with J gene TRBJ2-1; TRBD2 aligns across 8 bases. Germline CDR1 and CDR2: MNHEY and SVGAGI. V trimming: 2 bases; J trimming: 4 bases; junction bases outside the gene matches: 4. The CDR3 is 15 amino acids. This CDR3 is CASSYASGRYNEQFF. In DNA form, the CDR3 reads TGTGCCAGCAGTTACGCTAGCGGGCGTTACAATGAGCAGTTCTTC.

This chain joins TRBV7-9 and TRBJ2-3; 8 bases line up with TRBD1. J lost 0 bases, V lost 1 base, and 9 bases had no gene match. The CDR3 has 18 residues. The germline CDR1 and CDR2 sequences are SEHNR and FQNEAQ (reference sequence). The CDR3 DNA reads TGTGCCAGCAGCTTAGAACAGGGGGGTCTCTTCAGCACAGATACGCAGTATTTT. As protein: CASSLEQGGLFSTDTQYF.

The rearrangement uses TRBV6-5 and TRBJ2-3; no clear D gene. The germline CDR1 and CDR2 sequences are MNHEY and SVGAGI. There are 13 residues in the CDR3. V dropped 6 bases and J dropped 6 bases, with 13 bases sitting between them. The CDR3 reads CASSGAITDTQYF. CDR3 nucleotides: TGTGCCAGCAGCGGAGCCATTACGGATACGCAGTATTTT.

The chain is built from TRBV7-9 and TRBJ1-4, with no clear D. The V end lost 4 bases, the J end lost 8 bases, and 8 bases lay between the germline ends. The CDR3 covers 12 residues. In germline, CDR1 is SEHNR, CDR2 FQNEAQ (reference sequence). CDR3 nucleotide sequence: TGTGCCAGCAGCTCATACGCGGAAAAACTGTTTTTT. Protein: CASSSYAEKLFF. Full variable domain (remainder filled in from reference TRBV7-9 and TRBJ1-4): DTGVSQNPRHKITKRGQNVTFRCDPISEHNRLYWYRQTLGQGPEFLTYFQNEAQLEKSRLLSDRFSAERPKGSFSTLEIQRTEQGDSAMYLCASSSYAEKLFFGSGTQLSVL.

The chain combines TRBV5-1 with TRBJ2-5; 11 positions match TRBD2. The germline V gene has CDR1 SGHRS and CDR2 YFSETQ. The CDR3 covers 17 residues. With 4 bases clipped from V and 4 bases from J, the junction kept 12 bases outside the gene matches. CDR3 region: CASSPGTSGRWGETQYF. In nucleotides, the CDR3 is TGCGCCAGCAGCCCCGGGACTAGCGGTCGGTGGGGAGAGACCCAGTACTTC.

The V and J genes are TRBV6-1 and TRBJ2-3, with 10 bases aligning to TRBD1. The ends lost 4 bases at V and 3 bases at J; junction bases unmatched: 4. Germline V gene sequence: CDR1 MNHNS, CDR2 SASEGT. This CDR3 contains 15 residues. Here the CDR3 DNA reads TGTGCCAGCAGTGGTGGACAGGGGGGAACAGATACGCAGTATTTT. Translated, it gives CASSGGQGGTDTQYF.

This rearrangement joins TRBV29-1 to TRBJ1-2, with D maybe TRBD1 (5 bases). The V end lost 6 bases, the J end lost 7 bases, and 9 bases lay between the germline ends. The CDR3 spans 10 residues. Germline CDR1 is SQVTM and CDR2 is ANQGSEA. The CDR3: CSVLTGGYTF. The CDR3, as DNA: TGCAGCGTACTCACAGGTGGCTACACCTTC.

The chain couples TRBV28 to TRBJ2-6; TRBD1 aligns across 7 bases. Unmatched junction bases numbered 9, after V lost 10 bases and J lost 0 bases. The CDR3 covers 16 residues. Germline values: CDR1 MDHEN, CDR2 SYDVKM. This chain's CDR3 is CATSGQINSGANVLTF. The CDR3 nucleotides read TGTGCCACCTCGGGACAGATCAACTCTGGGGCCAACGTCCTGACTTTC. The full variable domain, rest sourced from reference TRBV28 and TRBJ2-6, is DVKVTQSSRYLVKRTGEKVFLECVQDMDHENMFWYRQDPGLGLRLIYFSYDVKMKEKGDIPEGYSVSREKKERFSLILESASTNQTSMYLCATSGQINSGANVLTFGAGSRLTVL.

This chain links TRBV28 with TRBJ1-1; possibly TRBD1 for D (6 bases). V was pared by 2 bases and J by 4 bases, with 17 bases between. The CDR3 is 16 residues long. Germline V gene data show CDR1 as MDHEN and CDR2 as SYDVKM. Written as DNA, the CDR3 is TGTGCCAGCAGTTTAGTACAGGGAAGAGGTGGCACTGAAGCTTTCTTT. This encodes CASSLVQGRGGTEAFF.